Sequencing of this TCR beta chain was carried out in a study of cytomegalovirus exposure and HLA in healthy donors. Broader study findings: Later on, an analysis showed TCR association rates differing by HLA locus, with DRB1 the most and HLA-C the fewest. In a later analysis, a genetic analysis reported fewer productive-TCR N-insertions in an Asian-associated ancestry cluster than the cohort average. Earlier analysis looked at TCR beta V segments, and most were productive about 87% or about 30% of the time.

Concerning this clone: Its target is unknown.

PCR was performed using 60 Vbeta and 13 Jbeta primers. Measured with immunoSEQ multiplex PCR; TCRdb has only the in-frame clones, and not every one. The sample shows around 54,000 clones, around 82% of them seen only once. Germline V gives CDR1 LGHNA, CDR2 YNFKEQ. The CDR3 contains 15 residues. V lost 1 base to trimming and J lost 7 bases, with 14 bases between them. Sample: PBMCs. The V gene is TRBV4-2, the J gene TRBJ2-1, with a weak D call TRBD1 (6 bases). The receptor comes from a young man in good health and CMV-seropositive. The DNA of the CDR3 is TGTGCCAGCAGCCAAGGTCTGGGACACCCAAATGAGCAGTTCTTC. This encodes CASSQGLGHPNEQFF.